Below, 14 T cell receptor beta chains from the same sample are listed, as sequenced in a study of CD8+ T cells in alopecia areata. Extracted from the samples, RNA was reverse transcribed into cDNA to serve as the sequencing template. Data came from immunoSEQ multiplex PCR; TCRdb stores just in-frame clones and leaves some out. Of about 150,000 clones listed, 55% to 65% are singletons. The specimen was CD4+ T cells sorted from blood. The source of these receptors is a human donor in good health.

The V gene is TRBV11-2, the J gene TRBJ2-7, with 12 bases that match TRBD2. Germline lookup yields CDR1 SGHAT and CDR2 FQNNGV. This CDR3 is built from 18 residues. Germline trimming cut 5 bases from V and 6 bases from J; bases unmatched to any gene: 17. DNA for the CDR3: TGTGCCAGCAGCCGAGGGGCTAGCGGGAGGGCCAGCATCTCCGAGCAGTACTTC. It is translated as CASSRGASGRASISEQYF.

In its sample, this clone was seen a few times. The rearrangement joins TRBV10-2 to TRBJ1-2; 7 bases line up with TRBD1. Trimming removed 3 bases from V and 5 bases from J; junction bases left unmatched: 9. CDR3 length: 15 residues. CDR1 WSHSY and CDR2 SAAADI come from the germline V gene. The chain's CDR3 is CASSDRRGQYYGYTF. The CDR3 nucleotides are TGCGCCAGCAGTGATAGGAGGGGGCAGTATTATGGCTACACCTTC.

The chain carries TRBV5-1 and TRBJ2-5; D perhaps matches TRBD2 (6 bases). The germline V and J ends were trimmed by 2 bases and 5 bases, with 19 bases remaining between them. The CDR3 spans 16 residues. Germline CDR1 is SGHRS and CDR2 is YFSETQ. The CDR3 DNA follows: TGCGCCAGCAGCTTACCCTTGGGGACTGCCTTTGAGACCCAGTACTTC. Residues: CASSLPLGTAFETQYF.

This rearrangement joins TRBV29-1 to TRBJ2-2; 10 nucleotides align to TRBD2. Germline V gene lookup returns CDR1 SQVTM and CDR2 ANQGSEA. Trimming cost V 6 bases and J 6 bases; bases outside gene matches: 7. There are 14 residues in the CDR3. DNA of the CDR3: TGCAGCGTAAGCGGGAGGGCCTATGCCGGGGAGCTGTTTTTT. Protein sequence: CSVSGRAYAGELFF.

Comment on this clone: Other DNA sequences of this sample code for an identical CDR3. The genes are TRBV29-1 and TRBJ1-1; perhaps TRBD1 as D (5 bases). V lost 7 bases and J lost 7, with 16 bases in between. Per germline, CDR1 SQVTM and CDR2 ANQGSEA. The CDR3 length is 12 residues. Here the CDR3 reads CSARGERGEAFF. The CDR3 DNA is TGCAGCGCCCGAGGGGAGAGGGGTGAAGCTTTCTTT.

The chain recombines TRBV2 with TRBJ2-6; the D is unclear. Germline V gives CDR1 SNHLY, CDR2 FYNNEI. The CDR3 length is 13 residues. V was cut by 4 bases and J by 2 bases, with 3 bases left in between. The CDR3 here is CASSGAGANVLTF. CDR3 coding DNA: TGTGCCAGCAGTGGGGCTGGGGCCAACGTCCTGACTTTC. The variable domain in full, completed from reference TRBV2 and TRBJ2-6, reads EPEVTQTPSHQVTQMGQEVILRCVPISNHLYFYWYRQILGQKVEFLVSFYNNEISEKSEIFDDQFSVERPDGSNFTLKIRSTKLEDSAMYFCASSGAGANVLTFGAGSRLTVL.

The rearrangement links TRBV20-1 to TRBJ2-3; D uncertain. V was shortened by 4 bases and J by 6 bases, with 8 bases between the two germline ends. The CDR3 spans 11 residues. Looked up from germline, CDR1 is DFQATT and CDR2 is SNEGSKA (reference sequence). The CDR3 is CSAKIADTQYF. In nucleotides, the CDR3 is TGCAGTGCTAAAATAGCTGATACGCAGTATTTT.

The rearrangement uses TRBV7-9 and TRBJ2-3, with D possibly being TRBD2 (5 bases). The CDR3 length is 15 residues. Germline CDR1 and CDR2: SEHNR and FQNEAQ (reference sequence). Trimming took 5 bases from V and 6 from J, leaving 18 bases between them. CDR3 nucleotides: TGTGCCAGCAGCGCGGGCGAGGGAATTACGGATACGCAGTATTTT. It codes for CASSAGEGITDTQYF.

This clone was seen a handful of times. This chain connects TRBV5-6 to TRBJ1-3; D gene unclear. Germline loops: CDR1 SGHDT, CDR2 YYEEEE. CDR3 size: 12 residues. V was trimmed by 0 bases and J by 3 bases, leaving 1 base between them. CDR3 sequence (DNA): TGTGCCAGCAGCTTGGTTGGAAACACCATATATTTT. Residues: CASSLVGNTIYF.

This clone is a singleton in its sample. The sample holds other DNA sequences that translate to the same CDR3. The chain employs TRBV5-1 and TRBJ2-5; the match to TRBD2 covers 13 bases. The CDR3 covers 15 residues. Germline assignment: CDR1 SGHRS and CDR2 YFSETQ. The V and J ends lost 3 bases and 2 bases, in that order; junction bases with no gene match: 1. The CDR3 coding sequence is TGCGCCAGCAGCTCGGGACTAGCGGGACAAGAGACCCAGTACTTC. This translates into CASSSGLAGQETQYF.

The chain recombines TRBV2 with TRBJ1-2, with D perhaps TRBD1 (5 bases). The CDR3 is made up of 13 amino acids. Trimming took off 6 bases at V and 4 bases at J, with 12 bases between the two ends. Germline-derived CDR1 and CDR2 are SNHLY and FYNNEI. As DNA, the CDR3 is TGTGCCAGCAGATCAGGGTTGAGCTATGGCTACACCTTC. Protein sequence: CASRSGLSYGYTF. The whole variable domain, filled in from reference TRBV2 and TRBJ1-2, reads EPEVTQTPSHQVTQMGQEVILRCVPISNHLYFYWYRQILGQKVEFLVSFYNNEISEKSEIFDDQFSVERPDGSNFTLKIRSTKLEDSAMYFCASRSGLSYGYTFGSGTRLTVV.

The chain has TRBV29-1 and TRBJ2-7, with D possibly matching TRBD2 (6 bases). The CDR3 is made up of 11 amino acids. Germline V gene lookup returns CDR1 SQVTM and CDR2 ANQGSEA. Trimming cost V 6 bases and J 3 bases, with 9 bases left between them. The CDR3 nucleotides are TGCAGCGTCCGGGGGTACTACGAGCAGTACTTC. As protein: CSVRGYYEQYF.

The gene calls are TRBV6-5 and TRBJ2-1, with 11 bases aligning to TRBD2. V lost 2 bases to trimming and J lost 5 bases; unmatched junction nucleotides: 5. The CDR3 has 16 amino acids. CDR1 and CDR2 from the germline V gene are MNHEY and SVGAGI. CDR3 sequence: CASSYSLAGGNNEQFF. In nucleotides, the CDR3 is TGTGCCAGCAGTTACAGTCTAGCGGGAGGAAACAATGAGCAGTTCTTC.

A note on this clone: A junction end diverges from the germline sequence, so it may reflect a read error. The V gene is TRBV30, the J gene TRBJ2-2; D perhaps matches TRBD2 (5 bases). The CDR3 has 11 amino acids. Germline V gene sequence: CDR1 GTSNPN, CDR2 SVGIG (reference sequence). The CDR3 protein is CAGRTGGELFF. The CDR3 DNA sequence: TGTGCCGGGAGAACGGGCGGGGAGCTGTTTTTT.